This T cell receptor beta chain was captured in a study of early T cells in non-severe SARS-CoV-2 infection. On the study more broadly: Unsorted whole-blood RNA was sequenced in bulk, leaving chains unpaired.

This clonotype was seen at least ten times. What it recognizes is unknown. Germline trimming cut 4 bases from V and 6 bases from J; bases unmatched to any gene: 3. Germline-derived CDR1 and CDR2 are SGHKS and YYEKEE (reference sequence). The CDR3 is 13 residues long. Study outcomes and limitations: Missing private and CD4 specificities, VDJdb matching favored anti-spike CD8 responses.

cDNA molecules, individually, were tagged with unique molecular identifiers. TCRdb ran MiXCR on the 5' RACE reads and lists one entry per CDR3 protein. The top ten hold roughly 4.9% of the sample, which has about 98,000 distinct CDR3 sequences, approximately 11% seen once. Sequenced: whole blood. This receptor was identified in an adult who was a healthcare worker with PCR-confirmed SARS-CoV-2 infection or an uninfected control (not recorded which). The chain is built from TRBV5-5 and TRBJ2-4; 8 nucleotides align to TRBD2. The CDR3 reads CASSTGGPNIQYF. For the CDR3, the DNA is TGTGCCAGCAGCACGGGGGGGCCAAACATTCAGTACTTC.